These 4 T cell receptor beta chains were all obtained from the same sample, sequenced in a study of shared clonotypes between healthy human individuals. The repertoire was sequenced with immunoSEQ multiplex PCR; TCRdb's copy has only in-frame clones and lacks some. Among 2 million to 2.5 million clones listed, 90% to 95% were seen once. Material: naive CD4+ T cells from PBMCs. Subset given: CD45RA+ positively selected. These receptors all come from a man aged 18 to 30 in good health. Some clones in this sample may be carry-over from other donors' samples.

The chain joins TRBV4-2 to TRBJ2-5, with TRBD2 identical over 11 bases. There are 18 residues in the CDR3. CDR1 and CDR2 from the germline V gene are LGHNA and YNFKEQ. Losses at the gene ends were 0 bases for V and 5 bases for J; bases not matched to a gene: 11. CDR3: CASSQDWLAGGTPETQYF. CDR3 DNA: TGTGCCAGCAGCCAAGATTGGCTAGCGGGGGGTACTCCGGAGACCCAGTACTTC.

As regards this clone: A much larger clone differs by one base, so this may be a read error. The same CDR3 is also encoded by other DNA sequences in this sample. The chain combines TRBV15 with TRBJ2-5; D is unresolved. CDR1 LNHNV and CDR2 YYDKDF come from the germline V gene (reference sequence). This CDR3 is built from 12 residues. V gave up 0 bases and J gave up 5 bases, with 4 bases separating them. The CDR3 here is CATSRDSETQYF. CDR3 nucleotide sequence: TGTGCCACCAGCAGAGATTCGGAGACCCAGTACTTC.

About this clone itself: This specimen includes other DNA sequences encoding the same CDR3. The chain links TRBV7-8 to TRBJ2-5, with 8 positions matching TRBD1. The junction had 6 bases not matched to a gene; V was cut back by 4 bases and J by 5 bases. CDR3 length: 14 residues. Germline CDR1 is SGHVS and CDR2 is FQNEAQ. The CDR3 nucleotides are TGTGCCAGCAGCTCCAGACAGGGGCAGGAGACCCAGTACTTC. Its protein product is CASSSRQGQETQYF.

This chain links TRBV27 with TRBJ1-2; TRBD1 might be the D (5 bases). CDR3 length: 15 residues. Per germline, CDR1 MNHEY and CDR2 SMNVEV (reference sequence). Deletions cut 1 base from V and 7 bases from J, with 16 bases between. CDR3 sequence: CASSLLGVDEGGYTF. The CDR3 DNA follows: TGTGCCAGCAGTTTATTAGGGGTCGATGAGGGTGGCTACACCTTC.